This TCR beta chain is drawn from a study of cytomegalovirus exposure and HLA in healthy donors. The study, taken as a whole, reports: A list of roughly 160 TCR beta chains associated with cytomegalovirus was given. Researchers reported that three CMV-associated chains were confirmed in vitro as CMV antigen-specific. Most TCRs appeared rarely, but some public TCRs recurred in many donors.

This CDR3 contains 17 residues. The junction had 7 bases not matched to a gene; V was cut back by 3 bases and J by 0 bases. Germline values: CDR1 MNHEY, CDR2 SMNVEV (reference sequence). A note on this clone: Its antigen is still unknown.

The assay was immunoSEQ multiplex PCR, and TCRdb's table has in-frame clones only and misses some. The data hold fewer than 200,000 clones, with roughly nine tenths observed a single time. Source material: PBMCs. The clonotype was recovered from a woman between 25 and 40 years old in good health and CMV-seronegative. The gene calls are TRBV27 and TRBJ2-1; 8 positions agree with TRBD1. For the CDR3, the DNA is TGTGCCAGCAGTTTCCATGACAGGGGTGGCTCCTACAATGAGCAGTTCTTC. It encodes CASSFHDRGGSYNEQFF.